This T cell receptor (beta chain) was recorded in a study of regulatory T cells in long-lasting Graves disease. Study context: Persistent Graves' disease meant over 5 years of antithyroid drugs with positive TSH receptor antibodies. Notes on the study in general: The study found TRBV28, TRBJ1-2 and TRBJ2-5 favored in persistent disease.

The TCR beta library used iRepertoire HTBI primers with Arm-PCR amplification of CDR3. Per the original methods: Analysis of the samples identified more than 60 TRBV and around 15 TRBJ segments. Via MiXCR, TCRdb re-called the multiplex PCR reads, giving one row per CDR3 protein. The authors' filters were not applied to this entry. The sample shows approximately 690,000 distinct CDR3 sequences, about 30% of them seen only once. For this clonotype: What it binds is not known.

Time point given: persistent/refractory GD, antithyroid drugs over 5 years with positive TRAb. Extracted RNA from PBMCs served as the source of the TCR library. The germline V and J ends were trimmed by 6 bases and 0 bases, with 9 bases remaining between them. This CDR3 has 13 amino acids. Germline CDR1 is DFQATT and CDR2 is SNEGSKA (reference sequence). The gene calls are TRBV20-1 and TRBJ1-5; D unclear. Here the sequenced sample was peripheral blood mononuclear cells (PBMCs), taken when the disease was refractory, from a patient treated with antithyroid drugs. This receptor was obtained from a female donor with Graves disease. The CDR3 here is CSALEGSNQPQHF. In nucleotides, the CDR3 is TGCAGTGCCCTTGAGGGTAGCAATCAGCCCCAGCATTTT.